This T cell receptor (beta chain) is drawn from a study of blood T cell repertoires in COVID-19. CDR1 is SGHTA and CDR2 is FQGTGA in the germline V gene. The CDR3 has 15 amino acids. The ends were cut back, 2 bases at V and 6 bases at J, with 16 bases in the middle. In this sample, this clone turned up a few times. TCRdb's copy holds only in-frame clones and misses some; the assay was immunoSEQ multiplex PCR. The table lists roughly 120,000 clones, roughly 85% of them singletons. V and J are TRBV7-3 and TRBJ1-2; no definite D call. The receptor was isolated from a woman over 75 with COVID-19, enrolled during active disease. The material sequenced was peripheral blood. CDR3 DNA sequence: TGTGCCAGCAGCTTATATCCCACAAGTTCCGATGGCTACACCTTC. As protein: CASSLYPTSSDGYTF.